The text below deals with one T cell receptor (beta chain). This table comes from immunoSEQ multiplex PCR, and its TCRdb copy is limited to in-frame clones, with some not included. The table shows approximately 2.4 million clones, with around 95% occurring only once. The data were obtained in a study of shared clonotypes between healthy human individuals. Study-level background: The cohort comprised a couple of women and a few men. Their ages spanned 18 to 49 years. Plates per donor: three CD4 naive, three CD4 memory, two CD8 naive, one CD8 memory.

Trimming cost V 1 base and J 0 bases, with 10 bases left between them. In germline, CDR1 is SEHNR, CDR2 FQNEAQ (reference sequence). This CDR3 is 15 amino acids long. The investigators split CD4+ cells into a CD45RA+ naive subset and a CD45RA-negative memory subset. The origin of this receptor is a man aged 18 to 29 in good health. V and J are TRBV7-9 and TRBJ2-7; D is uncertain. Source material: naive CD4+ T cells sorted from blood. Subset meaning: CD45RA+ positively selected. CDR3 bases: TGTGCCAGCAGCTTAGGTCGGAAAGACTCCTACGAGCAGTACTTC. Translated: CASSLGRKDSYEQYF.